The T cell receptor (beta chain) under discussion was sequenced for a study of T cell repertoires in cytomegalovirus infection. Across the whole study: Both CMV infection and a matching HLA type were indicated by public TCR beta signatures.

The ends were cut back, 1 base at V and 1 base at J, with 11 bases in the middle. The CDR3 is 16 amino acids. Germline values: CDR1 SGHTA, CDR2 FQGTGA. TCRdb reprocessed the reads via MiXCR and lists one record per CDR3 protein. The table includes roughly 140,000 distinct CDR3 sequences, roughly a quarter detected once. V gene TRBV7-3 combines with J gene TRBJ2-1, with a possible D match to TRBD2 (7 bases). Sequencing was performed on PBMCs. This receptor was taken from a human donor in good health (CMV status not recorded). Some clones in this sample may be carry-over from other donors' samples. The CDR3 bases are TGTGCCAGCAGCTTAAGAGGGGGGGAGTCCTACAATGAGCAGTTCTTC. As protein: CASSLRGGESYNEQFF.